One and the same sample provided the 14 T cell receptor beta chains below, sequenced in a study of beta chain features in type 1 diabetes. Every isolated RNA sample was fully reverse transcribed, so sequencing captured expressed TCRB transcripts. Assay used: immunoSEQ multiplex PCR; TCRdb lists only in-frame clones, some missing. Of around 500,000 clones in the sample, roughly 30% were seen once. Sequencing was performed on naive CD4+ T cells from blood. The source is a man aged 18-30 years in good health.

The chain employs TRBV30 and TRBJ1-3; no clear D. Looked up from germline, CDR1 is GTSNPN and CDR2 is SVGIG (reference sequence). V dropped 3 bases and J dropped 0 bases, with 9 bases sitting between them. This CDR3 has 14 amino acids. The CDR3 nucleotides are TGTGCCTGGAGGTCCCGATTCTCTGGAAACACCATATATTTT. It is translated as CAWRSRFSGNTIYF.

DNA of the CDR3: TGTGCCAGCAGCTTTAGGGGAGGGGAGACCCAGTACTTC. Translation gives CASSFRGGETQYF. This chain links TRBV5-6 with TRBJ2-5, with 7 bases fitting TRBD2. After removal of 2 bases from V and 5 bases from J, the junction contained 3 bases not matched to a gene. CDR3 length equals 13 residues. Germline-derived CDR1 and CDR2 are SGHDT and YYEEEE.

The chain couples TRBV4-1 to TRBJ2-1; TRBD2 agrees at 13 bases. Germline trimming cut 5 bases from V and 5 bases from J; bases unmatched to any gene: 3. The germline V gene has CDR1 MGHRA and CDR2 YSYEKL. CDR3 length equals 15 residues. The CDR3 here is CASSKGLAGDNEQFF. Here the CDR3 DNA reads TGCGCCAGCAGCAAAGGACTAGCGGGAGACAATGAGCAGTTCTTC.

This clone was recorded only once. Sequence at one end of the junction differs from germline and may be a read error. This CDR3 is also generated by other DNA sequences in the sample. The chain has TRBV7-2 and TRBJ2-5; no firm D call. The CDR3 loop spans 13 amino acids. Germline V CDR1 and CDR2: SGHTA, FQGNSA. The CDR3 sequence is CASSLVHQETQYF. The CDR3 DNA reads TGTGCCAGCAGCTTAGTCCACCAGGAGACCCAGTACTTC.

The rearrangement uses TRBV28 and TRBJ2-2; D possibly corresponds to TRBD1 (5 bases). V lost 3 bases and J 1 base, leaving 12 bases between the germline ends. The CDR3 extends over 16 amino acids. Germline V gene sequence: CDR1 MDHEN, CDR2 SYDVKM. The DNA of the CDR3 is TGTGCCAGCAGTTTCGGTCGACAGATGAACACCGGGGAGCTGTTTTTT. Encoded protein: CASSFGRQMNTGELFF.

For this clone: The same CDR3 is also encoded by other DNA sequences in this sample. The chain uses TRBV27 and TRBJ2-7; D unresolved. V lost 2 bases and J lost 0, with 5 bases in between. Germline CDR1 and CDR2: MNHEY and SMNVEV (reference sequence). There are 13 residues in the CDR3. CDR3 DNA: TGTGCCAGCAGTTTACAGGCCTCCTACGAGCAGTACTTC. It codes for CASSLQASYEQYF.

This rearrangement joins TRBV5-1 to TRBJ2-1, with D perhaps matching TRBD1 (6 bases). Trimming cost V 0 bases and J 5 bases, with 12 bases left between them. Germline V CDR1 and CDR2: SGHRS, YFSETQ. This CDR3 region has 15 residues. CDR3 sequence (DNA): TGCGCCAGCAGCTTGGCGGGACACGGAGACAATGAGCAGTTCTTC. This translates into CASSLAGHGDNEQFF.

A few counts support this clone. J is TRBJ2-5 and V is TRBV7-6; D tentatively fits TRBD1 or TRBD2 (5 bases each). Germline lookup yields CDR1 SGHVS and CDR2 FNYEAQ. The CDR3 runs to 13 residues. Trimming took off 2 bases at V and 7 bases at J, with 11 bases between the two ends. This chain's CDR3 is CASSLLGTATQYF. Written as DNA, the CDR3 is TGTGCCAGCAGCTTACTCGGGACGGCGACCCAGTACTTC.

This clone was observed a handful of times. The chain links TRBV28 to TRBJ1-2; the D gene is possibly TRBD1 (5 bases). This CDR3 spans 12 amino acids. Per germline, CDR1 MDHEN and CDR2 SYDVKM. CDR3 sequence: CGTGPRNYGYTF. CDR3 DNA: TGTGGGACGGGACCTCGAAACTATGGCTACACCTTC.

V and J are TRBV7-9 and TRBJ2-1, with a tentative D call TRBD2 (5 bases). The CDR3 consists of 13 residues. Germline loops: CDR1 SEHNR, CDR2 FQNEAQ (reference sequence). The V and J ends lost 4 bases and 9 bases respectively, with 13 bases between them. The CDR3 protein is CASSSGKWGEQFF. The CDR3 DNA is TGTGCCAGCAGCTCCGGGAAGTGGGGTGAGCAGTTCTTC.

In its sample, this clone was seen a few times. DNA of the CDR3: TGTGCCAGCAGTCTAGCGGCCCTGTCCCGAAACATTCAGTACTTC. Amino acids: CASSLAALSRNIQYF. The genes are TRBV28 and TRBJ2-4; TRBD2 agrees at 7 bases. V shed 5 bases, J shed 6 bases, and the junction held 10 bases outside the gene matches. This CDR3 is built from 15 residues. Germline V CDR1 and CDR2: MDHEN, SYDVKM.

This clone has more than one count but fewer than ten. V usage is TRBV29-1 and J usage is TRBJ1-4; D gene ambiguous. Per the germline V gene, CDR1 is SQVTM and CDR2 is ANQGSEA. This CDR3 spans 14 amino acids. V was pared by 6 bases and J by 2 bases, with 13 bases between. The CDR3 loop is CSVAKGGTNEKLFF. The CDR3 region has the DNA TGCAGCGTAGCTAAGGGAGGCACTAATGAAAAACTGTTTTTT.

Only a few counts were recorded for this clone. The V call is TRBV29-1, the J call TRBJ2-5; perhaps TRBD1 as D (5 bases). The germline gives CDR1 SQVTM, CDR2 ANQGSEA. The CDR3 extends over 13 amino acids. The V end lost 5 bases, the J end lost 5 bases, and 15 bases lay between the germline ends. The CDR3 is CSVQDSNRETQYF. CDR3 coding DNA: TGCAGCGTTCAGGATTCCAACAGGGAGACCCAGTACTTC.

This clone turned up a few times. The V gene is TRBV5-1, the J gene TRBJ2-3; no reliable D call. Germline CDR1 is SGHRS and CDR2 is YFSETQ. This CDR3 has 14 amino acids. V lost 4 bases and J 1 base, leaving 10 bases between the germline ends. The CDR3 nucleotides read TGCGCCAGCAGCCCAATAGCCGGCACAGATACGCAGTATTTT. Residues: CASSPIAGTDTQYF.